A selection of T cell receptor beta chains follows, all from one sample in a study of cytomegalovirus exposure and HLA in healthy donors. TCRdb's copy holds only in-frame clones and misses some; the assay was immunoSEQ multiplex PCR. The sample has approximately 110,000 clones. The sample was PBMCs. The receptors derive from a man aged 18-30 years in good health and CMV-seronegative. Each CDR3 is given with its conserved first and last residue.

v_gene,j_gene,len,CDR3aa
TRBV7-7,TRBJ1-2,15,CASSRRGGSNYGYTF
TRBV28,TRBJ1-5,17,CASSSLSGTGGNQPQHF
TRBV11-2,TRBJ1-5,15,CASSLDRQVNQPQHF
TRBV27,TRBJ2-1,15,CASSARIAIYNEQFF
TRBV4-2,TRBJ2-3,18,CASSQRDTGGGKTDTQYF
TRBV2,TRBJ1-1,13,CASSVRGGTEAFF
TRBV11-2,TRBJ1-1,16,CASSLRYPGGYTEAFF
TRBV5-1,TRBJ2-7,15,CASSAEPGWAYEQYF
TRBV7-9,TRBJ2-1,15,CASSSILDYYNEQFF
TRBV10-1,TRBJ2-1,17,CASSDAPGSGGFNEQFF
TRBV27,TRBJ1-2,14,CASSPWYYTYGYTF
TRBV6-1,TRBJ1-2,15,CASSVPGQGVYGYTF
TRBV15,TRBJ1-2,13,CATRDRVGRGYTF
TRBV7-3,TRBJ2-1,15,CASSWGLAAYNEQFF
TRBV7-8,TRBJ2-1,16,CASSSSTGSPYNEQFF
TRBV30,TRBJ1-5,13,CAWSHTDNQPQHF
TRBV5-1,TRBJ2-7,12,CASSGGATEQYF
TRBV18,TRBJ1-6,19,CASSHPGQGKGRSNSPLHF